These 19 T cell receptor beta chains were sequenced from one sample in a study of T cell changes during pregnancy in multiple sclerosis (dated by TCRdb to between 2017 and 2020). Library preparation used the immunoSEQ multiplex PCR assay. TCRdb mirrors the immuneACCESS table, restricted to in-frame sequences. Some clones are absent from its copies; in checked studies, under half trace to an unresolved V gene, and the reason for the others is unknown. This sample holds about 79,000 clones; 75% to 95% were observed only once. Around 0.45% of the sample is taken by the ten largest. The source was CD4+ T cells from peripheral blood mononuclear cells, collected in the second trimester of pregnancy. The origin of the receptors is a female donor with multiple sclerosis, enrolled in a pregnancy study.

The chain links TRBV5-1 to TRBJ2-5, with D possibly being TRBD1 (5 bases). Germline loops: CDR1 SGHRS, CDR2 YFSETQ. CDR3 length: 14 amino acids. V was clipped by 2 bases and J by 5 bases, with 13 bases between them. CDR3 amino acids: CASSFQGGGETQYF. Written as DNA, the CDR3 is TGCGCCAGCAGCTTCCAGGGTGGTGGTGAGACCCAGTACTTC.

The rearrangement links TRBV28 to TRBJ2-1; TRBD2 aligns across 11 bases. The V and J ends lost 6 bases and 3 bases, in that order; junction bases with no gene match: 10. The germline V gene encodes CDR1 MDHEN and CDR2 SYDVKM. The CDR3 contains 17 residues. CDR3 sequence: CASSSLAGGPSYNEQFF. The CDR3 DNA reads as TGTGCCAGCAGCTCGCTAGCGGGAGGCCCAAGCTACAATGAGCAGTTCTTC.

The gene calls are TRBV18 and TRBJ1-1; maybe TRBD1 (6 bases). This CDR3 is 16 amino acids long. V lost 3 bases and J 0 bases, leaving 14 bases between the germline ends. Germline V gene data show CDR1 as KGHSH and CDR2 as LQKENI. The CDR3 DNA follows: TGTGCCAGCTCACCGGCTCAGGGGATCTTGAACACTGAAGCTTTCTTT. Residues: CASSPAQGILNTEAFF.

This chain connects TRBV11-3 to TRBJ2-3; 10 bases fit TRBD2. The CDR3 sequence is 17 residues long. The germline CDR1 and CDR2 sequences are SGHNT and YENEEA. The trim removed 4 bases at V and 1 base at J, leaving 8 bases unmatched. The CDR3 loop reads CASSSFRAGGGTDTQYF. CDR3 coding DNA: TGTGCCAGCAGCTCGTTTCGAGCGGGGGGGGGCACAGATACGCAGTATTTT.

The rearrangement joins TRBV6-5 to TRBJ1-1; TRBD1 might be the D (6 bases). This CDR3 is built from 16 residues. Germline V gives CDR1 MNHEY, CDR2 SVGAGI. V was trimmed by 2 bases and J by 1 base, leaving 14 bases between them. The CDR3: CASSYRTGTKNTEAFF. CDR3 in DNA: TGTGCCAGCAGTTACCGGACCGGGACAAAGAACACTGAAGCTTTCTTT.

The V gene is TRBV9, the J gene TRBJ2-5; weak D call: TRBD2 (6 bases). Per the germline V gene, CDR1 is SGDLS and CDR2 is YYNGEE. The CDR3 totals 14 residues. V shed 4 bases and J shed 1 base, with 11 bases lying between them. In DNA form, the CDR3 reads TGTGCCAGCAGCATCGGGGGAGGCCAAGAGACCCAGTACTTC. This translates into CASSIGGGQETQYF.

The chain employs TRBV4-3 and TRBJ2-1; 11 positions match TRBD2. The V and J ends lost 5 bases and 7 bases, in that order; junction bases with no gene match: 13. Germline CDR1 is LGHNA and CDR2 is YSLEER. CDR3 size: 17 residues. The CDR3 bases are TGCGCCAGCAGCACCCGATTACTAGCGGGGGAACAGAATGAGCAGTTCTTC. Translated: CASSTRLLAGEQNEQFF.

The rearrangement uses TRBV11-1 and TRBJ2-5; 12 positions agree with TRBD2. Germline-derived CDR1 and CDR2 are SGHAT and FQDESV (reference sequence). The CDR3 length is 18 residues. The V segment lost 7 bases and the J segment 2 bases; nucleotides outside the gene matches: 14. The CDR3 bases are TGTGCCAGCACCCGAGAGTTCGGACTAGCGGGGAATCAAGAGACCCAGTACTTC. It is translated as CASTREFGLAGNQETQYF.

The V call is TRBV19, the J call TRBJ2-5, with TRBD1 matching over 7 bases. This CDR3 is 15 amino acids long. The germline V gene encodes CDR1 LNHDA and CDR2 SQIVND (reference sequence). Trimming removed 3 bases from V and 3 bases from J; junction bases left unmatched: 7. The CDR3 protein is CASSIQRGQKETQYF. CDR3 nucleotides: TGTGCCAGTAGTATCCAAAGGGGGCAGAAAGAGACCCAGTACTTC.

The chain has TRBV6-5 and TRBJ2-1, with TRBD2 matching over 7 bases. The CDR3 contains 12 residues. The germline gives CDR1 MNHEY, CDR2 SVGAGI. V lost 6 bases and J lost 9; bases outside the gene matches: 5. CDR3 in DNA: TGTGCCAGCAGACCCGCTAGCGGTGAGCAGTTCTTC. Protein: CASRPASGEQFF.

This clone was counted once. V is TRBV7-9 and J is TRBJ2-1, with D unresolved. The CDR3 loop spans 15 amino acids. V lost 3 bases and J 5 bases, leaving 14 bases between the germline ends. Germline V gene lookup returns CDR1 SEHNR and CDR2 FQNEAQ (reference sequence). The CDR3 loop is CASSFGSRSHNEQFF. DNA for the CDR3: TGTGCCAGCAGCTTCGGGTCTAGAAGCCACAATGAGCAGTTCTTC.

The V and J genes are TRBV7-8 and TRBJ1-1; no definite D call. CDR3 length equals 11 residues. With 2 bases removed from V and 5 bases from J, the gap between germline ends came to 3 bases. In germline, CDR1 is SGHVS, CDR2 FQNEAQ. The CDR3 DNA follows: TGTGCCAGCAGCTTATTAACTGAAGCTTTCTTT. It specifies CASSLLTEAFF.

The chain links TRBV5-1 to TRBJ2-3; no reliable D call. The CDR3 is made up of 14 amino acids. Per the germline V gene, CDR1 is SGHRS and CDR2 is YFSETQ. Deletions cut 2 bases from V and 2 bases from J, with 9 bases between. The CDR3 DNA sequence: TGCGCCAGCAGCTTACCGGAGTTCACAGATACGCAGTATTTT. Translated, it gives CASSLPEFTDTQYF.

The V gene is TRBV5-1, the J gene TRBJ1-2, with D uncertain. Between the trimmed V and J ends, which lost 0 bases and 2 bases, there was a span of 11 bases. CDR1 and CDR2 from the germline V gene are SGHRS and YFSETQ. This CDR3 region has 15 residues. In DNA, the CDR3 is TGCGCCAGCAGCTTGGACCTGGGCGGGAACTATGGCTACACCTTC. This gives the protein CASSLDLGGNYGYTF.

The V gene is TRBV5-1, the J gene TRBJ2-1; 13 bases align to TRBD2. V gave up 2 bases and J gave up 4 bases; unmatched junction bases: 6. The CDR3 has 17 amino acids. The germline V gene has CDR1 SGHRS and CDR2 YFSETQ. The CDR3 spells CASSLRTSGSRYNEQFF. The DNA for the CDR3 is TGCGCCAGCAGCTTAAGGACTAGCGGGAGCCGATACAATGAGCAGTTCTTC.

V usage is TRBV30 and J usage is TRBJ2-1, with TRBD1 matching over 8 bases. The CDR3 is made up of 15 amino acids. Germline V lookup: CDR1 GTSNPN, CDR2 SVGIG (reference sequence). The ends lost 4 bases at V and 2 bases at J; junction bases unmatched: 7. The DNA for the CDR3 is TGTGCCTGGAACCAGGGGGCGAGACCCTACAATGAGCAGTTCTTC. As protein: CAWNQGARPYNEQFF.

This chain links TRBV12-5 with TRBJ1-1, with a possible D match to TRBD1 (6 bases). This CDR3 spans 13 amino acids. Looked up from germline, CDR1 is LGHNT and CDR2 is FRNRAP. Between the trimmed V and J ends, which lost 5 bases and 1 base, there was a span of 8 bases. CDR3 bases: TGTGCTAGTGGTGTGGGACAGAACACTGAAGCTTTCTTT. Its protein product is CASGVGQNTEAFF. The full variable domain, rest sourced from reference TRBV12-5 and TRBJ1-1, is DARVTQTPRHKVTEMGQEVTMRCQPILGHNTVFWYRQTMMQGLELLAYFRNRAPLDDSGMPKDRFSAEMPDATLATLKIQPSEPRDSAVYFCASGVGQNTEAFFGQGTRLTVV.

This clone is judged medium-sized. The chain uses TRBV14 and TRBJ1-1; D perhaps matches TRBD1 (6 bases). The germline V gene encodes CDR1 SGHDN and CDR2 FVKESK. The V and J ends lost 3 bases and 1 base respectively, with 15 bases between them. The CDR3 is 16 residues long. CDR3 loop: CASSHLGDTRNTEAFF. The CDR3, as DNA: TGTGCCAGCAGCCACCTTGGGGACACTCGGAACACTGAAGCTTTCTTT.

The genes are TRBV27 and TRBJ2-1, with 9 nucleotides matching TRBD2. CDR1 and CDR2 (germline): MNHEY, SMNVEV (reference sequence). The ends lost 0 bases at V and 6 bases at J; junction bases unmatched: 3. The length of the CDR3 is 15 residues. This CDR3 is CASSLSSGRSNEQFF. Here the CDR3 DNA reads TGTGCCAGCAGTTTATCTAGCGGGAGATCCAATGAGCAGTTCTTC.